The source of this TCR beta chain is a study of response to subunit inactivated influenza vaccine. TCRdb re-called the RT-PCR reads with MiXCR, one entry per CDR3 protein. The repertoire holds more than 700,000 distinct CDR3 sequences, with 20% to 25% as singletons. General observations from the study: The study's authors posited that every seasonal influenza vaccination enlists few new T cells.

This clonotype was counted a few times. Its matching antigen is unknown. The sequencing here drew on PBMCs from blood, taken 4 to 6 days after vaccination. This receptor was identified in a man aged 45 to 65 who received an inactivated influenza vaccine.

DNA of the CDR3: TGTGCCAGCAGTATAGGGACAGATACGCAGTATTTT. This encodes CASSIGTDTQYF. The rearrangement uses TRBV27 and TRBJ2-3, with D unresolved. The CDR3 length is 12 residues. CDR1 is MNHEY, CDR2 SMNVEV, per germline (reference sequence). The V gene lost 5 bases and the J gene lost 3 bases, with 6 bases spanning the gap.